This T cell receptor (beta chain) was captured in a study of technical replicates of blood from a handful of donors. Only in-frame clones appear in the TCRdb table, and some are missing; sequencing was by immunoSEQ multiplex PCR. The data show around 61,000 clones, approximately 86% seen once. The germline V gene has CDR1 MGHDK and CDR2 SYGVNS. Trimming stripped 1 base from V and 4 bases from J, with 13 bases between. The CDR3 runs 15 residues. This chain joins TRBV25-1 and TRBJ1-2; D gene ambiguous. The sample was PBMCs. This receptor was identified in a human donor in good health. Some clones in this sample may be carry-over from other donors' samples. The CDR3 nucleotides are TGTGCCAGCAGTGAATCTCGACGGAGCACCTATGGCTACACCTTC. The encoded protein is CASSESRRSTYGYTF.